This is a list of T cell receptor beta chains from one sample in a study of a mutant IDH1 vaccine in newly diagnosed glioma. Antigens for these TCRs are unknown. Produced via immunoSEQ multiplex PCR; TCRdb's table is partial and in-frame only. The repertoire consists of about 68,000 clones, with approximately 81% occurring once and the leading ten covering about an eighth. Source: PBMCs, taken from a glioma patient whose treatment included an IDH1 peptide vaccine. All receptors derive from a man aged 18 to 35 with glioma. CDR3s include the opening cysteine and the closing phenylalanine or tryptophan. The order of the fields is CDR3 protein, CDR3 DNA, D gene, V gene, clone size, J gene. The D gene is left open where the match is weak. Size is stated for part of the rows, as once, few or many counts, or as a class when the clone is expanded.

CASSLPGSTDTQYF TGCGCCAGCAGCTTGCCCGGGAGCACAGATACGCAGTATTTT . TRBV5-1 . TRBJ2-3
CASSPGLESHEQYF TGTGCCAGCTCGCCGGGACTAGAGTCCCACGAGCAGTACTTC TRBD2 TRBV7-9 . TRBJ2-7
CASSPQWLSSYEQYF TGTGCCAGCAGCCCCCAATGGCTGAGCTCCTACGAGCAGTACTTC . TRBV7-2 . TRBJ2-7
CASSLLTSYNEQFF TGTGCCAGCAGCCTTCTTACTAGTTACAATGAGCAGTTCTTC . TRBV7-2 . TRBJ2-1
CASSVEATQNSYEQYF TGTGCCAGCAGCGTAGAGGCTACCCAGAACTCCTACGAGCAGTACTTC . TRBV9 . TRBJ2-7
CATSRLPGWGGYTF TGTGCCACCAGCAGATTACCTGGGTGGGGTGGCTACACCTTC . TRBV15 . TRBJ1-2
CAMSQGNTEAFF TGTGCCATGTCTCAGGGGAACACTGAAGCTTTCTTT . TRBV10-3 few TRBJ1-1
CASILNTEAFF TGCGCCAGCATCCTAAACACTGAAGCTTTCTTT . TRBV5-1 . TRBJ1-1
CASSTSQGNNSPLHF TGTGCCAGTAGCACTTCGCAGGGGAATAATTCACCCCTCCACTTT . TRBV19 . TRBJ1-6
CASSGARGTEQFF TGTGCCAGCAGTGGGGCTCGGGGGACTGAGCAGTTCTTC . TRBV6-6 once TRBJ2-1
CASSQDARGAGEYTEAFF TGTGCCAGCAGCCAAGATGCTCGGGGGGCCGGGGAGTACACTGAAGCTTTCTTT . TRBV4-2 . TRBJ1-1
CASSEGLDHDTQYF TGTGCCAGCAGTGAAGGACTAGACCACGATACGCAGTATTTT . TRBV2 . TRBJ2-3
CASSLDKNTEAFF TGTGCCAGCAGCTTAGACAAGAACACTGAAGCTTTCTTT . TRBV7-8 . TRBJ1-1
CAWSLGGSYTF TGTGCCTGGAGCCTCGGGGGGAGCTACACCTTC . TRBV30 . TRBJ1-2
CAISETPGQELFF TGTGCCATCAGTGAAACCCCCGGTCAGGAACTGTTTTTT . TRBV10-3 . TRBJ1-4
CATVQGAEQYF TGTGCCACAGTCCAGGGAGCCGAGCAGTACTTC . TRBV6-5 once TRBJ2-7
CASSSLGGGEQFF TGTGCCAGCAGCTCCCTGGGGGGTGGAGAGCAGTTCTTC . TRBV9 . TRBJ2-1
CASSAGDTLYGYTF TGTGCCAGCAGTGCCGGGGACACCCTCTATGGCTACACCTTC . TRBV6-1 . TRBJ1-2
CASVLGQVGPNTEAFF TGCGCCAGCGTTCTCGGACAGGTTGGGCCCAACACTGAAGCTTTCTTT TRBD1 TRBV5-1 . TRBJ1-1
CASNTVQGGEQYF TGTGCCAGCAACACCGTTCAGGGGGGCGAGCAGTACTTC . TRBV2 . TRBJ2-7
CASSLGSGRVGDTQYF TGTGCCAGCAGTTTGGGTAGCGGGAGGGTGGGAGATACGCAGTATTTT TRBD2 TRBV28 . TRBJ2-3
CASSHHRGETQYF TGTGCCAGCAGCCATCACCGCGGAGAGACCCAGTACTTC . TRBV11-2 . TRBJ2-5
CASSQELGGIGNQPQHF TGCGCCAGCAGCCAAGAGCTGGGGGGTATCGGCAATCAGCCCCAGCATTTT . TRBV4-1 . TRBJ1-5
CASSQSGTWDTGELFF TGCGCCAGCAGCCAATCTGGGACGTGGGACACCGGGGAGCTGTTTTTT . TRBV4-3 . TRBJ2-2
CASSQDSWGTATSTDTQYF TGTGCCAGCAGCCAAGATAGTTGGGGGACGGCAACTAGCACAGATACGCAGTATTTT . TRBV4-2 . TRBJ2-3
CASSLVTGSNTEAFF TGTGCCAGCAGCTTAGTAACAGGATCGAACACTGAAGCTTTCTTT . TRBV11-2 . TRBJ1-1
CASSLTGAGGETQYF TGTGCCAGCAGCTTAACGGGGGCGGGGGGAGAGACCCAGTACTTC TRBD2 TRBV7-3 . TRBJ2-5
CASRPTGGPAYEQYF TGTGCCAGCAGACCAACAGGGGGTCCGGCCTACGAGCAGTACTTC TRBD1 TRBV6-5 once TRBJ2-7
CAWRPGRSYEQYF TGTGCCTGGAGACCGGGAAGGTCCTACGAGCAGTACTTC . TRBV30 . TRBJ2-7
CASNLGTGGFTEAFF TGTGCCAGCAACCTCGGGACAGGGGGCTTCACTGAAGCTTTCTTT TRBD1 TRBV6-5 . TRBJ1-1
CASSGGQTYEQYF TGTGCCAGCAGTGGCGGACAGACCTACGAGCAGTACTTC . TRBV6-1 . TRBJ2-7
CASSGGTLQETQYF TGCGCCAGCAGCGGAGGGACACTTCAAGAGACCCAGTACTTC . TRBV5-1 . TRBJ2-5
CASSFISRDNEQFF TGTGCCAGCAGTTTTATAAGCCGGGACAATGAGCAGTTCTTC . TRBV27 . TRBJ2-1
CASSSRVQGEALYEQYF TGCGCCAGCAGCTCCCGGGTCCAGGGTGAAGCACTCTACGAGCAGTACTTC . TRBV5-1 . TRBJ2-7
CASSEAGIYEQYF TGTGCCAGCAGTGAAGCTGGGATTTACGAGCAGTACTTC . TRBV6-1 . TRBJ2-7
CASSTRPGEINNQPQHF TGTGCCAGCAGCACCAGACCCGGGGAAATCAACAATCAGCCCCAGCATTTT . TRBV5-5 . TRBJ1-5
CASSQAAGGNQPQHF TGCGCCAGCAGCCAAGCGGCAGGGGGCAATCAGCCCCAGCATTTT . TRBV4-3 . TRBJ1-5
CASSQDGGAGANVLTF TGTGCCAGCAGCCAAGATGGGGGCGCTGGGGCCAACGTCCTGACTTTC . TRBV4-2 . TRBJ2-6
CASSQAGARGETQYF TGCGCCAGCAGCCAAGCGGGTGCTAGGGGAGAGACCCAGTACTTC . TRBV4-1 . TRBJ2-5
CASSLEGWLF TGTGCCAGCAGCTTGGAGGGGTGGTTGTTC . TRBV7-4 . TRBJ1-2
CASSFKQGPTEAFF TGTGCCAGCAGCTTCAAACAGGGACCCACTGAAGCTTTCTTT . TRBV5-4 . TRBJ1-1
CASRKDRHQPQHF TGTGCCAGCAGAAAAGACAGGCATCAGCCCCAGCATTTT . TRBV27 . TRBJ1-5
CASRIGINQPQHF TGTGCCAGCAGGATAGGGATCAATCAGCCCCAGCATTTT . TRBV28 few TRBJ1-5
CASSPRGPGLDSYEQYF TGCGCCAGCAGCCCCAGAGGCCCGGGACTCGACTCCTACGAGCAGTACTTC . TRBV5-1 . TRBJ2-7
CASSEPGQGHTEAFF TGTGCCAGCAGTGAGCCGGGACAGGGGCACACTGAAGCTTTCTTT TRBD1 TRBV6-1 . TRBJ1-1
CASSQEQNAYEQYF TGTGCCAGCAGCCAAGAACAGAATGCCTACGAGCAGTACTTC . TRBV4-2 . TRBJ2-7
CATSRDLAANQPQHF TGTGCCACCAGCAGAGATCTGGCAGCCAATCAGCCCCAGCATTTT . TRBV15 . TRBJ1-5
CASSLGPGLIEQYF TGTGCCAGCAGTCTAGGGCCCGGGCTGATCGAGCAGTACTTC . TRBV7-2 . TRBJ2-7
CASSPLEGSEAFF TGTGCCAGCTCACCGCTGGAGGGAAGTGAAGCTTTCTTT . TRBV18 . TRBJ1-1
CASSLGTGEVHGYTF TGTGCCAGCAGCTTGGGGACAGGGGAAGTACATGGCTACACCTTC TRBD1 TRBV7-9 once TRBJ1-2
CASSRGYNSPLHF TGTGCCAGCAGCAGGGGCTATAATTCACCCCTCCACTTT . TRBV11-2 . TRBJ1-6
CASSQGTSGYNEQFF TGTGCCAGCAGCCAAGGGACTAGCGGCTACAATGAGCAGTTCTTC TRBD2 TRBV7-3 . TRBJ2-1
CASSSRRDGTEAFF TGTGCCAGCAGCTCGCGACGGGACGGGACTGAAGCTTTCTTT . TRBV11-1 . TRBJ1-1
CASSWGTGGWHDTGELFF TGTGCCAGCAGCTGGGGGACAGGGGGCTGGCATGACACCGGGGAGCTGTTTTTT TRBD1 TRBV5-6 once TRBJ2-2